This TCR beta chain was captured in a study of blood T cell repertoires in COVID-19. Study-wide context: Samples came from the United States, Italy and Spain, spanning acute and convalescent COVID-19.

Categorization into cohorts depended on clinical history that participants reported. Trimming took 4 bases from V and 2 from J; bases not matched to a gene: 11. Per the germline V gene, CDR1 is ENHRY and CDR2 is SYGVKD. This CDR3 has 18 residues. Original data processing: Reference gene primer amplification gave estimated nucleated cell counts. Generated by immunoSEQ multiplex PCR, the TCRdb table keeps only in-frame clones and is missing some. The V and J calls and clone size come from that table; D and trimming were worked out from the DNA. The table shows roughly 260,000 clones, with roughly 90% occurring only once.

Material: PBMCs or T cells enriched from blood (not recorded which). The sequence was collected from a woman in her 30s with acute COVID-19. The chain recombines TRBV10-3 with TRBJ2-1, with 10 bases that match TRBD2. The CDR3 spells CAISVWASGGHTYNEQFF. The DNA for the CDR3 is TGTGCCATCAGTGTATGGGCTAGCGGGGGCCACACCTACAATGAGCAGTTCTTC.